The sequence of this TCR beta chain was determined in a study of blood T cells in healthy people across ages. Isolation yielded PBMCs, at least 6.5 million per sample, in every case. The second PCR ran about 6 to 12 cycles with a sample-barcoded 5' primer and J-beta primers. Every cDNA was tagged by a template-switch adaptor with 12 random nucleotides. In TCRdb, the 5' RACE reads were re-called with MiXCR into one record per CDR3 protein. The sample lists 1.5 million to 2 million distinct CDR3 sequences, approximately 30% seen once, with 7.7% in the top ten. Whole-study findings and limits: It was not possible, with unsorted PBMCs, to conclusively compare naive and antigen-experienced cells.

About this clonotype: Its antigen is not known.

The CDR3 runs 14 residues. Per the germline V gene, CDR1 is KGHDR and CDR2 is SFDVKD. The V gene lost 3 bases and the J gene lost 8 bases, with 15 bases spanning the gap. This sequence originates from a woman younger than 45 in good health. The chain combines TRBV24-1 with TRBJ1-2; D not certain. Input material: blood. In DNA, the CDR3 is TGTGCCACCAGTGATCCCCGTGGGTCGAGAGGCTACACCTTC. Translated: CATSDPRGSRGYTF.